These 21 T cell receptor beta chains share one sample of origin, sequenced in a study of T-cell reconstitution after alpha-beta-depleted transplantation in children. Molecular barcoding with unique molecular identifiers was used for the TCRbeta library. TCRdb passed the PCR reads through MiXCR, listing each CDR3 protein once. The sample contains more than 200,000 distinct CDR3 sequences, around 8.9% of which appear only once. This specimen consisted of PBMCs from the stem cell graft donor, obtained from the stem cell graft. All receptors come from a human donor who donated a stem cell graft to a child with SCID.

This clonotype was found a few times. The chain links TRBV20-1 to TRBJ1-1, with 9 bases lining up with TRBD1. After removal of 3 bases from V and 0 bases from J, the junction contained 2 bases not matched to a gene. The CDR3 is 14 residues long. In germline, CDR1 is DFQATT, CDR2 SNEGSKA (reference sequence). CDR3: CSARRTGVNTEAFF. The CDR3 nucleotides read TGCAGTGCTAGGCGGACAGGGGTGAACACTGAAGCTTTCTTT.

V and J are TRBV7-2 and TRBJ2-4; no clear D gene. This CDR3 has 14 amino acids. V shed 1 base and J shed 3 bases, with 7 bases lying between them. CDR1 and CDR2 from the germline V gene are SGHTA and FQGNSA. The CDR3, as DNA: TGTGCCAGCAGCTTAGGCGGCAGCAAAAACATTCAGTACTTC. Translated, it gives CASSLGGSKNIQYF.

This clonotype was detected many times. The chain has TRBV12-3 or TRBV12-4 and TRBJ2-5, with 8 bases lining up with TRBD1. The CDR3 is 13 residues long. Trimming cost V 3 bases and J 5 bases; bases outside gene matches: 2. CDR3 sequence: CASSLTGVETQYF. The CDR3 coding sequence is TGTGCCAGCAGTTTGACAGGGGTTGAGACCCAGTACTTC.

Regarding this clonotype: A much more abundant neighbour one base away suggests this may be a read error. This chain uses TRBV20-1 with TRBJ1-2; tentative D call: TRBD1 (5 bases). The CDR3 totals 12 residues. From germline, CDR1 is DFQATT and CDR2 SNEGSKA (reference sequence). The CDR3 sequence is CSARGDYGGDTF. CDR3 nucleotide sequence: TGCAGTGCTAGAGGGGACTATGGTGGCGACACCTTC.

This clonotype was observed many times. The chain joins TRBV20-1 to TRBJ1-6, with 7 bases fitting TRBD1. Trimming removed 5 bases from V and 6 bases from J; junction bases left unmatched: 10. Germline lookup yields CDR1 DFQATT and CDR2 SNEGSKA (reference sequence). The length of the CDR3 is 15 residues. CDR3 protein: CSASKTGNSNSPLHF. The CDR3 region has the DNA TGCAGTGCTTCGAAGACAGGGAATAGTAATTCACCCCTCCACTTT.

The chain recombines TRBV7-3 with TRBJ2-2; a weak D match, TRBD1 (5 bases). The germline V and J ends were trimmed by 2 bases and 0 bases, with 10 bases remaining between them. Germline V CDR1 and CDR2: SGHTA, FQGTGA. CDR3 length equals 16 residues. CDR3 nucleotide sequence: TGTGCCAGCAGCTTAGGTGGCAGGGCGAACACCGGGGAGCTGTTTTTT. It yields the protein CASSLGGRANTGELFF.

This clonotype was seen repeatedly, ten times or more. The chain joins TRBV19 to TRBJ1-1, with D perhaps TRBD1 (5 bases). Germline values: CDR1 LNHDA, CDR2 SQIVND (reference sequence). V was trimmed by 7 bases and J by 1 base, leaving 16 bases between them. CDR3 length: 15 residues. CDR3 sequence (DNA): TGTGCCAGTACCACCCCTCGAGGGGAGAACACTGAAGCTTTCTTT. Translation: CASTTPRGENTEAFF.

This clonotype was seen ten or more times. CDR3 protein: CASRFIQGDTQYF. CDR3 DNA sequence: TGTGCCAGCAGGTTCATACAGGGGGATACGCAGTATTTT. The rearrangement uses TRBV7-9 and TRBJ2-3, with TRBD1 matching 7 bases. Germline V gene lookup returns CDR1 SEHNR and CDR2 FQNEAQ (reference sequence). This CDR3 spans 13 amino acids. V was pared by 6 bases and J by 6 bases, with 6 bases of the junction left unmatched.

This clonotype has a count of ten or more. The chain combines TRBV5-1 with TRBJ1-4; D unclear. The CDR3 totals 15 residues. CDR1 and CDR2 from the germline V gene are SGHRS and YFSETQ. V lost 2 bases and J 7 bases, leaving 15 bases between the germline ends. CDR3 sequence (DNA): TGCGCCAGCAGCTTTCTTTACGGGGATGTTGAAAAACTGTTTTTT. Residues: CASSFLYGDVEKLFF.

Ten or more counts support this clonotype. The V and J genes are TRBV19 and TRBJ1-2, with a possible D match to TRBD1 (5 bases). Trimming took off 5 bases at V and 4 bases at J, with 11 bases between the two ends. The CDR3 runs to 13 residues. Looked up from germline, CDR1 is LNHDA and CDR2 is SQIVND (reference sequence). For the CDR3, the DNA is TGTGCCAGTAGTGGACAAATTGGCTATGGCTACACCTTC. Residues: CASSGQIGYGYTF. Complete variable domain (other parts from reference TRBV19 and TRBJ1-2): DGGITQSPKYLFRKEGQNVTLSCEQNLNHDAMYWYRQDPGQGLRLIYYSQIVNDFQKGDIAEGYSVSREKKESFPLTVTSAQKNPTAFYLCASSGQIGYGYTFGSGTRLTVV.

In the case of this clonotype: Without the conserved terminal phenylalanine or tryptophan, this CDR3 likely stems from a read error. The chain joins TRBV5-1 to TRBJ2-1; 10 bases match TRBD1. Germline-derived CDR1 and CDR2 are SGHRS and YFSETQ. This CDR3 has 13 amino acids. Trimming removed 6 bases from V and 9 bases from J; junction bases left unmatched: 6. CDR3 sequence reads: CASKPGQGTEQFI. As DNA, the CDR3 is TGCGCCAGCAAACCGGGACAGGGGACTGAGCAGTTCATC.

This clonotype was seen repeatedly, ten times or more. The chain uses TRBV20-1 and TRBJ2-7; D is undetermined. CDR1 and CDR2 (germline): DFQATT, SNEGSKA (reference sequence). V was cut by 6 bases and J by 4 bases, with 16 bases left in between. This CDR3 is built from 13 residues. The CDR3 nucleotides are TGCAGTGCATATCGGCCCCAGTCATACGAGCAGTACTTC. Protein product: CSAYRPQSYEQYF.

This clonotype was counted at least ten times. The V call is TRBV7-6, the J call TRBJ1-6; D unclear. The germline gives CDR1 SGHVS, CDR2 FNYEAQ. The ends were cut back, 1 base at V and 3 bases at J, with 4 bases in the middle. The CDR3 spans 14 residues. The CDR3 protein is CASSLGDYNSPLHF. CDR3 DNA: TGTGCCAGCAGCTTAGGGGACTATAATTCACCCCTCCACTTT.

Many counts were recorded for this clonotype. The chain has TRBV6-6 and TRBJ1-4, with unresolved D. V was trimmed by 0 bases and J by 5 bases, leaving 4 bases between them. CDR1 is MNHNY and CDR2 is SVGAGI in the germline V gene (reference sequence). The CDR3 has 13 amino acids. In nucleotides, the CDR3 is TGTGCCAGCAGTTACTCGAGGAATGAAAAACTGTTTTTT. Its translation: CASSYSRNEKLFF.

This clonotype has just a few counts. J is TRBJ1-1 and V is TRBV20-1, with a possible D match to TRBD1 (6 bases). The CDR3 is 13 amino acids. With 8 bases removed from V and 4 bases from J, the gap between germline ends came to 17 bases. CDR1 is DFQATT and CDR2 is SNEGSKA in the germline V gene (reference sequence). The CDR3 DNA is TGCAGTCTAAGGAGGGGGTTAGGCACTGAAGCTTTCTTT. Translation: CSLRRGLGTEAFF.

In DNA, the CDR3 is TGTGCCAGCAGTGAAGCGCTTCCGGAAGAAAAACTGTTTTTT. It is translated as CASSEALPEEKLFF. The chain uses TRBV6-1 and TRBJ1-4; D ambiguous. CDR1 and CDR2 (germline): MNHNS, SASEGT. The length of the CDR3 is 14 residues. The V and J ends lost 0 bases and 8 bases respectively, with 10 bases between them.

At least ten counts were recorded for this clonotype. This rearrangement joins TRBV5-4 to TRBJ1-2, with TRBD1 matching over 8 bases. Germline trimming cut 1 base from V and 4 bases from J; bases unmatched to any gene: 6. CDR3 size: 15 residues. Germline V gives CDR1 SGHNT, CDR2 YYREEE (reference sequence). The CDR3 sequence is CASSLNHRGIYGYTF. The CDR3 region has the DNA TGTGCCAGCAGCTTGAATCACAGGGGGATCTATGGCTACACCTTC.

This clonotype turned up a few times. The chain uses TRBV4-3 and TRBJ2-3; no definite D call. V lost 2 bases and J lost 4, with 10 bases in between. The CDR3 extends over 14 amino acids. CDR1 and CDR2 (germline): LGHNA, YSLEER. Here the CDR3 DNA reads TGCGCCAGCAGCCAACTCGGGTCGGCAGATACGCAGTATTTT. Protein: CASSQLGSADTQYF.

This clonotype was counted at least ten times. This chain connects TRBV7-9 to TRBJ1-6, with D hard to call. This CDR3 region has 12 residues. CDR1 is SEHNR and CDR2 is FQNEAQ in the germline V gene (reference sequence). The V end was cut by 2 bases, the J end by 10 bases, with 6 bases between. This CDR3 reads CASSLWESPLHF. CDR3 nucleotides: TGTGCCAGCAGCTTATGGGAGTCACCCCTCCACTTT.

The sample holds many counts of this clonotype. The rearrangement uses TRBV3-1 and TRBJ1-2; tentatively, D is TRBD1 (5 bases). From germline, CDR1 is LGHDT and CDR2 YNNKEL (reference sequence). Trimming removed 1 base from V and 4 bases from J, with 19 bases in between. The CDR3 loop spans 17 amino acids. The CDR3 nucleotides read TGTGCCAGCAGCCAAGTCGAGATGAAGGGGCCATTCTATGGCTACACCTTC. Translating it yields CASSQVEMKGPFYGYTF.

This clonotype appeared many times. The rearrangement joins TRBV4-2 to TRBJ1-5; maybe TRBD1 (6 bases). CDR1 and CDR2 from the germline V gene are LGHNA and YNFKEQ. The ends were cut back, 0 bases at V and 0 bases at J, with 15 bases in the middle. CDR3 length equals 18 residues. The CDR3: CASSQDVGRGASNQPQHF. The CDR3, as DNA: TGTGCCAGCAGCCAAGATGTGGGGAGGGGGGCTAGCAATCAGCCCCAGCATTTT.